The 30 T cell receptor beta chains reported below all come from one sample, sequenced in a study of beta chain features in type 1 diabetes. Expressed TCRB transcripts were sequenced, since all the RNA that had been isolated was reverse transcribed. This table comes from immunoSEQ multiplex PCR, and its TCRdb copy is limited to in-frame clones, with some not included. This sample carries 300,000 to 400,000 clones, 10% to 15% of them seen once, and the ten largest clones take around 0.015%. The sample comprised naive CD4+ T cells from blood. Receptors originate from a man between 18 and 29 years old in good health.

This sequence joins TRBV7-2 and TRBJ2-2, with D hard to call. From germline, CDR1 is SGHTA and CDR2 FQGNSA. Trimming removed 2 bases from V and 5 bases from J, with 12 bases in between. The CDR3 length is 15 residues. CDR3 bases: TGTGCCAGCAGCTTAATCCTAGTTCGTACCGGGGAGCTGTTTTTT. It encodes CASSLILVRTGELFF.

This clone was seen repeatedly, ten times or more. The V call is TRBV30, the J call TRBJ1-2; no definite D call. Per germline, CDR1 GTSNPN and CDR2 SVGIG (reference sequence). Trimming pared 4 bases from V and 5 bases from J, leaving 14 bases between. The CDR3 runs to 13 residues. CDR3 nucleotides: TGTGCCTGGACGAGGTTCACGGGTTATGGCTACACCTTC. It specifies CAWTRFTGYGYTF.

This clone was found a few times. In DNA, the CDR3 is TGTGCCAGTAGTATCTATCGCGGGAGGGCGGCCCACGGGGAGCTGTTTTTT. As protein: CASSIYRGRAAHGELFF. The chain carries TRBV19 and TRBJ2-2; the match to TRBD2 covers 9 bases. V lost 3 bases to trimming and J lost 7 bases; unmatched junction nucleotides: 12. The CDR3 totals 17 residues. Germline V gene data show CDR1 as LNHDA and CDR2 as SQIVND (reference sequence).

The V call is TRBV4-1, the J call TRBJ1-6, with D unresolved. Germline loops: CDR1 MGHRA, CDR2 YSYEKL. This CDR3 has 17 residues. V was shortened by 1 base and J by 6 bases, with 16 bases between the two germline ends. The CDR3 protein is CASSQGPRFGGNSPLHF. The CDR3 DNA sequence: TGCGCCAGCAGCCAAGGGCCCCGGTTCGGCGGTAATTCACCCCTCCACTTT.

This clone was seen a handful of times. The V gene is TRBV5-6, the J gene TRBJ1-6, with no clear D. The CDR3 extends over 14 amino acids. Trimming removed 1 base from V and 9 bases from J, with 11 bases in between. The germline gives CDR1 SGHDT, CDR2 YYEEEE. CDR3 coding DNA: TGTGCCAGCAGCTTGAAACAGTCTGGTTCACCCCTCCACTTT. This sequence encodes CASSLKQSGSPLHF. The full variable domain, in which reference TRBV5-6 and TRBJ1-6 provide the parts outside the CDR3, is DAGVTQSPTHLIKTRGQQVTLRCSPKSGHDTVSWYQQALGQGPQFIFQYYEEEERQRGNFPDRFSGHQFPNYSSELNVNALLLGDSALYLCASSLKQSGSPLHFGNGTRLTVT.

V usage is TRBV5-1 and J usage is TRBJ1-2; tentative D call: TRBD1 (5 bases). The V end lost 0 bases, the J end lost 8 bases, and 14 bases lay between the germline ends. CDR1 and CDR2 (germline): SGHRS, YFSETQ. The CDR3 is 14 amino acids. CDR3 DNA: TGCGCCAGCAGCTTGGCCGTGGGGGAGGCCGGCTACACCTTC. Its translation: CASSLAVGEAGYTF.

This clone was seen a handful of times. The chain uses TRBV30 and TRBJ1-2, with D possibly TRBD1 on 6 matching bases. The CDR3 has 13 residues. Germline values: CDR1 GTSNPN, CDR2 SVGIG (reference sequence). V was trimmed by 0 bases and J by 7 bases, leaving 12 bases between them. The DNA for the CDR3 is TGTGCCTGGAGTGTGGGTCAGGGGTTTGGCTACACCTTC. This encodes CAWSVGQGFGYTF.

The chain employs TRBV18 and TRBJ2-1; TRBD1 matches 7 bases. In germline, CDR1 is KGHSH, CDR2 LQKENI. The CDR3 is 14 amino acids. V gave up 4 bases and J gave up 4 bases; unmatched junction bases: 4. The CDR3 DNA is TGTGCCAGCTCACAGGGGGACAGATACAATGAGCAGTTCTTC. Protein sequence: CASSQGDRYNEQFF.

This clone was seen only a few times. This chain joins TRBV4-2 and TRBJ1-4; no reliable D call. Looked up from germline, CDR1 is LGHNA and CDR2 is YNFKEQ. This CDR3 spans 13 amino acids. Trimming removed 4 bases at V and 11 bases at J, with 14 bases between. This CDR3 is CASSRGWVEKLFF. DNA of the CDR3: TGTGCCAGCAGCCGAGGGTGGGTTGAGAAACTGTTTTTT.

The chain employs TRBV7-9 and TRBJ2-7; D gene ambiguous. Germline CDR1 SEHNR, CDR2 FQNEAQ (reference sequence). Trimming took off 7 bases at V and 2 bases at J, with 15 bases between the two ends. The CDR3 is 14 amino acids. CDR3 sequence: CASTLGSAAYEQYF. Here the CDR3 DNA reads TGTGCCAGCACCCTAGGCTCTGCTGCCTACGAGCAGTACTTC.

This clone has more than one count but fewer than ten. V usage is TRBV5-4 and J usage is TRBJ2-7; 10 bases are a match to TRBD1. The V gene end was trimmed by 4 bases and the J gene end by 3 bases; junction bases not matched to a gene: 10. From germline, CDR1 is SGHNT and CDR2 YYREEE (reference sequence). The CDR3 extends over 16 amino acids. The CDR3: CASSRPPGQGFYEQYF. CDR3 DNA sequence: TGTGCCAGCAGCAGACCACCGGGACAGGGGTTCTACGAGCAGTACTTC.

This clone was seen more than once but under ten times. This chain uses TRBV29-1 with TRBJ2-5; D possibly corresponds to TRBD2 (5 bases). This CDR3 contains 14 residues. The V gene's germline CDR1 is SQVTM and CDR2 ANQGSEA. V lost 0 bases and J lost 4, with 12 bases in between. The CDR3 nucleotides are TGCAGCGTTGAAGATCGCGGGTTCGGAGAGACCCAGTACTTC. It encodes CSVEDRGFGETQYF. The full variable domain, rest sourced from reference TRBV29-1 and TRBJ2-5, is SAVISQKPSRDICQRGTSLTIQCQVDSQVTMMFWYRQQPGQSLTLIATANQGSEATYESGFVIDKFPISRPNLTFSTLTVSNMSPEDSSIYLCSVEDRGFGETQYFGPGTRLLVL.

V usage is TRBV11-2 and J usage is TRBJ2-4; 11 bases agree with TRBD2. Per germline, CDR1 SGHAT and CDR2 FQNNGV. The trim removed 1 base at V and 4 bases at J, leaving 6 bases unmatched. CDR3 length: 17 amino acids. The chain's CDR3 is CASSLVKRTSGKNIQYF. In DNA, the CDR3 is TGTGCCAGCAGCTTAGTTAAAAGGACTAGCGGGAAAAACATTCAGTACTTC. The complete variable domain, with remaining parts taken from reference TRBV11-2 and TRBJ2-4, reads EAGVAQSPRYKIIEKRQSVAFWCNPISGHATLYWYQQILGQGPKLLIQFQNNGVVDDSQLPKDRFSAERLKGVDSTLKIQPAKLEDSAVYLCASSLVKRTSGKNIQYFGAGTRLSVL.

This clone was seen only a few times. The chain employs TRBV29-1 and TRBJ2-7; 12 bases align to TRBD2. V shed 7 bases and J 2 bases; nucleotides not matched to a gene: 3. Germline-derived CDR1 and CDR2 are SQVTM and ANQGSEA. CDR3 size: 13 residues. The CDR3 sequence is CSARTSGAYEQYF. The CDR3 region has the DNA TGCAGCGCTCGGACTAGCGGGGCCTACGAGCAGTACTTC.

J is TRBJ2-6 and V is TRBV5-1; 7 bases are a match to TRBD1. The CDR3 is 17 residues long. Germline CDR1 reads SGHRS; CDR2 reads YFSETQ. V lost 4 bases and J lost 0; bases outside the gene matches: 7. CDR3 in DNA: TGCGCCAGCAGCCTCCGACAGGGTCGCTCTGGGGCCAACGTCCTGACTTTC. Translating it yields CASSLRQGRSGANVLTF.

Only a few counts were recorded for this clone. The CDR3 coding sequence is TGTGCCAGCAGCGTAGAACAGCAAAACATTCAGTACTTC. As protein: CASSVEQQNIQYF. This rearrangement joins TRBV9 to TRBJ2-4; no clear D. The V and J ends lost 0 bases and 5 bases respectively, with 6 bases between them. The CDR3 is made up of 13 amino acids. The germline V gene has CDR1 SGDLS and CDR2 YYNGEE. The full variable domain, completed using reference TRBV9 and TRBJ2-4, is DSGVTQTPKHLITATGQRVTLRCSPRSGDLSVYWYQQSLDQGLQFLIQYYNGEERAKGNILERFSAQQFPDLHSELNLSSLELGDSALYFCASSVEQQNIQYFGAGTRLSVL.

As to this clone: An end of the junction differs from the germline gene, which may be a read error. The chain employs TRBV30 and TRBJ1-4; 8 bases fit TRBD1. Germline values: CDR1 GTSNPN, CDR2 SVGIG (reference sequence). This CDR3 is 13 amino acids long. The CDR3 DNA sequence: TGTGCCCGGAGTGTACGGGACAGGGAAAAACTGTTTTTT. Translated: CARSVRDREKLFF.

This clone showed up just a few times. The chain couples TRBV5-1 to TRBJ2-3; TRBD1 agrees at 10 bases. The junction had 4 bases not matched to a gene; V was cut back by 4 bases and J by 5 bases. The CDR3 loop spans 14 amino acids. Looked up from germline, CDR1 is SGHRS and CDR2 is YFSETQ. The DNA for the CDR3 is TGCGCCAGCAGCCTGGGACAGGGGATAGATACGCAGTATTTT. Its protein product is CASSLGQGIDTQYF.

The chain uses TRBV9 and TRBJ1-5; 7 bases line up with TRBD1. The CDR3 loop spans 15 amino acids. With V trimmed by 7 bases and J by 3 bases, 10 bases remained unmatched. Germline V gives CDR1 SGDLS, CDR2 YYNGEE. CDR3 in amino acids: CASGAGTANNQPQHF. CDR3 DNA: TGTGCCAGCGGGGCTGGGACAGCTAACAATCAGCCCCAGCATTTT.

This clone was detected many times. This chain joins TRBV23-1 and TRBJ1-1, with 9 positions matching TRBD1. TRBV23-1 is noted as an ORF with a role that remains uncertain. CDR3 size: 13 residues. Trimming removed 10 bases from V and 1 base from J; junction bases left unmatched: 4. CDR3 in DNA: TGCGCCAAGGCGGGACAGGGGAACACTGAAGCTTTCTTT. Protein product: CAKAGQGNTEAFF.

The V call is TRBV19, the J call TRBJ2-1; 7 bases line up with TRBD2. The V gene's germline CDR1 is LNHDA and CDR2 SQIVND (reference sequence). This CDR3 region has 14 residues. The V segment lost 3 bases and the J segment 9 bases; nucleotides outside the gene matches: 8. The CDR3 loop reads CASSMVGRQGEQFF. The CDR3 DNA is TGTGCCAGTAGTATGGTCGGGAGGCAGGGTGAGCAGTTCTTC.

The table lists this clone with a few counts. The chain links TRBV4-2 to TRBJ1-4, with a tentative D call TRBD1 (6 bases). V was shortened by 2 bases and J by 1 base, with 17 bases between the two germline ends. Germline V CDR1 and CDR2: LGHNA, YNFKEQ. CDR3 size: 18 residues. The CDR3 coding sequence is TGTGCCAGCAGCCAATCAAGGGCGGGGGGACAAACTAATGAAAAACTGTTTTTT. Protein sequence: CASSQSRAGGQTNEKLFF.

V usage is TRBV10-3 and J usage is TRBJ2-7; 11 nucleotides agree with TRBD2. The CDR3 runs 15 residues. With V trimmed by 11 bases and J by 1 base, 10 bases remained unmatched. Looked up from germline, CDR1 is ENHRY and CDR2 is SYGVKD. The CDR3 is CAAQNRLAGSYEQYF. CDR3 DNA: TGTGCCGCGCAGAACCGACTAGCGGGGTCCTACGAGCAGTACTTC.

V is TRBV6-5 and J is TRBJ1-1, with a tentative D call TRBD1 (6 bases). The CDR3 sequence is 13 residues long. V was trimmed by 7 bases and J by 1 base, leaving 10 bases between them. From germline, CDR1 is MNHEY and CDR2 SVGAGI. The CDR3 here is CASNLQGNTEAFF. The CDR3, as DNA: TGTGCCAGCAACCTACAGGGGAACACTGAAGCTTTCTTT.

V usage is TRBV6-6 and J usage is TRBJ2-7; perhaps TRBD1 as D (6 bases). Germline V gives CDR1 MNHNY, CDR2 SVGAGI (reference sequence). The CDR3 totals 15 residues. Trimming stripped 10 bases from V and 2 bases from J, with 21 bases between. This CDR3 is CATTTSRDTTYEQYF. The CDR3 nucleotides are TGTGCCACCACGACCTCCCGGGACACTACCTACGAGCAGTACTTC.

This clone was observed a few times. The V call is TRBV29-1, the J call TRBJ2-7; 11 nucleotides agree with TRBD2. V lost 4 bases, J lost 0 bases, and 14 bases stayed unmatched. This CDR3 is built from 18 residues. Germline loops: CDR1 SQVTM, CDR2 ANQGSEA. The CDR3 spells CSVGTPGTSGPSSYEQYF. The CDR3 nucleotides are TGCAGCGTTGGGACACCAGGGACTAGCGGCCCTAGCTCCTACGAGCAGTACTTC.

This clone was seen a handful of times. CDR3 protein: CSGARGLFDTQYF. In DNA form, the CDR3 reads TGCAGCGGGGCGAGGGGGCTCTTCGATACGCAGTATTTT. J is TRBJ2-3 and V is TRBV29-1; TRBD1 matches 7 bases. The CDR3 loop spans 13 amino acids. Germline lookup yields CDR1 SQVTM and CDR2 ANQGSEA. The junction had 10 bases not matched to a gene; V was cut back by 7 bases and J by 6 bases.

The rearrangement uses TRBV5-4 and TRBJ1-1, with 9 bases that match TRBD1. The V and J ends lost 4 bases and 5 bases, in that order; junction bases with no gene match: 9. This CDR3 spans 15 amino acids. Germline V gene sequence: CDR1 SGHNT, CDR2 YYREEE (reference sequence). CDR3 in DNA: TGTGCCAGCAGCGGCGGGACAGGGCCCCGGACTGAAGCTTTCTTT. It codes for CASSGGTGPRTEAFF.

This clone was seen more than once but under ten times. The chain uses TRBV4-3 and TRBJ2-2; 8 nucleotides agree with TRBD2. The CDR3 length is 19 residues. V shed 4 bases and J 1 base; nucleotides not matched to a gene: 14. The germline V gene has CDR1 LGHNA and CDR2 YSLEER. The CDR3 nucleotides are TGCGCCAGCAGCCGGAACCCACCAGCGGGGGCCCAGAACACCGGGGAGCTGTTTTTT. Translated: CASSRNPPAGAQNTGELFF.

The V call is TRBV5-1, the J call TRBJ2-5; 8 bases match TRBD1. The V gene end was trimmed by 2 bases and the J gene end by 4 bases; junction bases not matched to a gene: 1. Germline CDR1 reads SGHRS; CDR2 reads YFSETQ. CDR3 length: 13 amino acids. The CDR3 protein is CASSFTGGETQYF. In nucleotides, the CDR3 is TGCGCCAGCAGCTTTACAGGGGGAGAGACCCAGTACTTC.